The rows below give T cell receptor beta chains drawn from one sample of a study of control samples from healthy donors and cancer patients. This table comes from immunoSEQ multiplex PCR, and its TCRdb copy is limited to in-frame clones, with some not included. The sample has 50,000 to 75,000 clones, 65% to 90% seen once. The source material was blood. Receptors originate from a middle-aged man in good health. Both conserved end residues are part of each CDR3. A D gene is named only where the DNA matches it firmly. A clone size is listed for some rows: how often the clone was seen (once, few, many), or a class if it is expanded.

D gene: NA
V gene: TRBV21-1
clone size: NA
J gene: TRBJ1-1
CDR3 DNA: TGTGCCAGCAGCAAAGCCGGGGCTCCCCCCACTGAAGCTTTCTTT
CDR3 protein: CASSKAGAPPTEAFF

D gene: NA
V gene: TRBV7-3
clone size: NA
J gene: TRBJ2-2
CDR3 DNA: TGTGCCAGCAGCTTTTATAGGGGGACTACCAAAAACACCGGGGAGCTGTTTTTT
CDR3 protein: CASSFYRGTTKNTGELFF

D gene: NA
V gene: TRBV18
clone size: NA
J gene: TRBJ1-2
CDR3 DNA: TGTGCCAGCTCACCTTCGGACCGGTACTATGGCTACACCTTC
CDR3 protein: CASSPSDRYYGYTF

D gene: NA
V gene: TRBV4-3
clone size: NA
J gene: TRBJ2-3
CDR3 DNA: TGCGCCAGCAGCCAAGGGCAGGCTACAGATACGCAGTATTTT
CDR3 protein: CASSQGQATDTQYF

D gene: NA
V gene: TRBV29-1
clone size: NA
J gene: TRBJ2-1
CDR3 DNA: TGCAGCGTTTCCCAGGGGCGGGGAAAGATCAATGAGCAGTTCTTC
CDR3 protein: CSVSQGRGKINEQFF

D gene: NA
V gene: TRBV19
clone size: few
J gene: TRBJ2-3
CDR3 DNA: TGTGCCAGTAGTAGCGGGACATCTACTAGCACAGATACGCAGTATTTT
CDR3 protein: CASSSGTSTSTDTQYF

D gene: NA
V gene: TRBV6-5
clone size: NA
J gene: TRBJ2-1
CDR3 DNA: TGTGCCAGCAGTTACTCTCTTGGGACCGGCAATGAGCAGTTCTTC
CDR3 protein: CASSYSLGTGNEQFF

D gene: TRBD2
V gene: TRBV13
clone size: NA
J gene: TRBJ2-3
CDR3 DNA: TGTGCCAGCAGCCCCCTTTCTAGCGGGAGAAAGGATACGCAGTATTTT
CDR3 protein: CASSPLSSGRKDTQYF

D gene: TRBD2
V gene: TRBV19
clone size: once
J gene: TRBJ2-3
CDR3 DNA: TGTGCCACTACTAGCGAGATCACAGATACGCAGTATTTT
CDR3 protein: CATTSEITDTQYF

D gene: TRBD1
V gene: TRBV19
clone size: NA
J gene: TRBJ2-7
CDR3 DNA: TGTGCCAGTAGTGGACAGGGGGCTCTCTACGAGCAGTACTTC
CDR3 protein: CASSGQGALYEQYF

D gene: NA
V gene: TRBV6-6
clone size: NA
J gene: TRBJ2-7
CDR3 DNA: TGTGCCAGCAGGGTAGTCTACGAGCAGTACTTC
CDR3 protein: CASRVVYEQYF

D gene: NA
V gene: TRBV24-1
clone size: NA
J gene: TRBJ1-3
CDR3 DNA: TGTGCCACCAGTGATTTGGGCCCCTCCGGCACAGGGTCTGGAAACACCATATATTTT
CDR3 protein: CATSDLGPSGTGSGNTIYF

D gene: TRBD1
V gene: TRBV30
clone size: NA
J gene: TRBJ2-3
CDR3 DNA: TGTGCCTGGAGTGTACCGAGGGGGCGGTACACAGATACGCAGTATTTT
CDR3 protein: CAWSVPRGRYTDTQYF

D gene: NA
V gene: TRBV28
clone size: once
J gene: TRBJ1-6
CDR3 DNA: TGTGCCAGCAGTCCGGACATTTCTCCGAACTCACCCCTCCACTTT
CDR3 protein: CASSPDISPNSPLHF

D gene: TRBD2
V gene: TRBV7-2
clone size: once
J gene: TRBJ2-3
CDR3 DNA: TGTGCCAGCAGCTACCTAGCGGGAGGCACAGATACGCAGTATTTT
CDR3 protein: CASSYLAGGTDTQYF

D gene: NA
V gene: TRBV30
clone size: NA
J gene: TRBJ1-3
CDR3 DNA: TGTGCCTGGAGCCCTGGACAGCTCGGAAACACCATATATTTT
CDR3 protein: CAWSPGQLGNTIYF

D gene: NA
V gene: TRBV11-3
clone size: NA
J gene: TRBJ1-1
CDR3 DNA: TGTGCCAGCAGCCCCCGTAAGGGGCTGAACACTGAAGCTTTCTTT
CDR3 protein: CASSPRKGLNTEAFF

D gene: NA
V gene: TRBV9
clone size: NA
J gene: TRBJ2-1
CDR3 DNA: TGTGCCAGCAGCGCAACCGGGACGCCTTACAATGAGCAGTTCTTC
CDR3 protein: CASSATGTPYNEQFF

D gene: TRBD1
V gene: TRBV6-8
clone size: NA
J gene: TRBJ1-5
CDR3 DNA: TGTGCCAGGCAAGGGGGCGGGGGGTGTTGCAATCAGCCCCAGCATTTT
CDR3 protein: CARQGGGGCCNQPQHF

D gene: NA
V gene: TRBV28
clone size: NA
J gene: TRBJ1-2
CDR3 DNA: TGTGCCAGCAGTTCAGGGTCCTATGGCTACACCTTC
CDR3 protein: CASSSGSYGYTF

D gene: TRBD1
V gene: TRBV9
clone size: NA
J gene: TRBJ1-2
CDR3 DNA: TGTGCCAGCAGCCATGCCCAAGACAGGGATCGCTATGGCTACACCTTC
CDR3 protein: CASSHAQDRDRYGYTF

D gene: NA
V gene: TRBV2
clone size: NA
J gene: TRBJ1-1
CDR3 DNA: TGTGCCAGCAGTGAAGGGCGTGGCTGGGGCACTGAAGCTTTCTTT
CDR3 protein: CASSEGRGWGTEAFF

D gene: TRBD2
V gene: TRBV19
clone size: NA
J gene: TRBJ2-3
CDR3 DNA: TGTGCCAGTAGTCGAGCTAGCGGGTGGGGCACAGATACGCAGTATTTT
CDR3 protein: CASSRASGWGTDTQYF

D gene: NA
V gene: TRBV5-5
clone size: NA
J gene: TRBJ2-7
CDR3 DNA: TGTGCCAGCATCCTGGGTCTGGACAGAGCCTCCTACGAGCAGTACTTC
CDR3 protein: CASILGLDRASYEQYF

D gene: NA
V gene: TRBV27
clone size: NA
J gene: TRBJ2-7
CDR3 DNA: TGTGCCAGCAGTTTATCGAAGGTGAGGGAACAGTACTTC
CDR3 protein: CASSLSKVREQYF

D gene: NA
V gene: TRBV6-6
clone size: NA
J gene: TRBJ2-7
CDR3 DNA: TGTGCCAGCAGTTACTCGCCGGACGAGCAGTACTTC
CDR3 protein: CASSYSPDEQYF

D gene: NA
V gene: TRBV9
clone size: NA
J gene: TRBJ1-1
CDR3 DNA: TGTGCCAGCAGCGGGGGACCGACGAGAACTGAAGCTTTCTTT
CDR3 protein: CASSGGPTRTEAFF

D gene: TRBD1
V gene: TRBV3-1/TRBV3-2
clone size: NA
J gene: TRBJ1-2
CDR3 DNA: TGTGCCAGCAGCCAAGTAAACAGGGGGATGGGTGGCTACACCTTC
CDR3 protein: CASSQVNRGMGGYTF

D gene: TRBD1
V gene: TRBV6-5
clone size: NA
J gene: TRBJ1-6
CDR3 DNA: TGTGCCAGCAGTTACTCCGGACAGGGAGATTCACCCCTCCACTTT
CDR3 protein: CASSYSGQGDSPLHF

D gene: NA
V gene: TRBV5-1
clone size: NA
J gene: TRBJ1-1
CDR3 DNA: TGCGCCAGCAGCTATCGACAGGTGAACACTGAAGCTTTCTTT
CDR3 protein: CASSYRQVNTEAFF

D gene: NA
V gene: TRBV28
clone size: NA
J gene: TRBJ1-5
CDR3 DNA: TGTGCCAGCAGTTTAGGAGACAGACGAAGCAATCAGCCCCAGCATTTT
CDR3 protein: CASSLGDRRSNQPQHF

D gene: NA
V gene: TRBV7-2
clone size: NA
J gene: TRBJ2-1
CDR3 DNA: TGTGCCAGCAGCTTTAGAAGGTACAATGAGCAGTTCTTC
CDR3 protein: CASSFRRYNEQFF

D gene: NA
V gene: TRBV20-1
clone size: NA
J gene: TRBJ1-1
CDR3 DNA: TGCAGTGCTAGTCGACAGGAGAACACTGAAGCTTTCTTT
CDR3 protein: CSASRQENTEAFF

D gene: NA
V gene: TRBV7-3
clone size: NA
J gene: TRBJ2-3
CDR3 DNA: TGTGCCAGCAGCTTAGGGGGGGCCTTCGATACGCAGTATTTT
CDR3 protein: CASSLGGAFDTQYF

D gene: NA
V gene: TRBV20-1
clone size: NA
J gene: TRBJ2-1
CDR3 DNA: TGCAGTGCTAGCTGGCGGTATGAGCAGTTCTTC
CDR3 protein: CSASWRYEQFF

D gene: NA
V gene: TRBV28
clone size: few
J gene: TRBJ2-3
CDR3 DNA: TGTGCCAGCAGTGACGGGTTCAGTACGCAGTATTTT
CDR3 protein: CASSDGFSTQYF

D gene: TRBD2
V gene: TRBV7-3
clone size: NA
J gene: TRBJ2-3
CDR3 DNA: TGTGCCAGCAGCTTACTAGCGGGGGCAGATACGCAGTATTTT
CDR3 protein: CASSLLAGADTQYF

D gene: NA
V gene: TRBV19
clone size: NA
J gene: TRBJ1-1
CDR3 DNA: TGTGCCAGTACCACTAGGGAGGCACGGAACACTGAAGCTTTCTTT
CDR3 protein: CASTTREARNTEAFF

D gene: NA
V gene: TRBV4-3
clone size: NA
J gene: TRBJ2-7
CDR3 DNA: TGCGCCAGCAGCCAGGACAACTTCTCCTACGAGCAGTACTTC
CDR3 protein: CASSQDNFSYEQYF

D gene: TRBD1
V gene: TRBV27
clone size: NA
J gene: TRBJ1-4
CDR3 DNA: TGTGCCAGCAGTGCCGACAGGGGAAACGAAAAACTGTTTTTT
CDR3 protein: CASSADRGNEKLFF

D gene: NA
V gene: TRBV6-1
clone size: once
J gene: TRBJ1-6
CDR3 DNA: TGTGCCAGCAGTGAGGCCCGGGAACGGCGCAATTCACCCCTCCACTTT
CDR3 protein: CASSEARERRNSPLHF

D gene: NA
V gene: TRBV6-6
clone size: NA
J gene: TRBJ2-7
CDR3 DNA: TGTGCCAGCAGTTCTGAATCCTACGAGCAGTACTTC
CDR3 protein: CASSSESYEQYF